This T cell receptor (beta chain) was identified during a study of cytomegalovirus exposure and HLA in healthy donors. CDR3 length: 14 residues. J lost 0 bases, V lost 5 bases, and 2 bases had no gene match. Germline CDR1 reads LNHDA; CDR2 reads SQIVND (reference sequence). Primers for the PCR totalled 60 Vbeta and 13 Jbeta. Assay: immunoSEQ multiplex PCR; the TCRdb copy retains only in-frame clones and omits some. The sample table includes under 50,000 clones. The sequence was collected from a male donor in good health and CMV-seronegative. The rearrangement joins TRBV19 to TRBJ2-3; 7 bases are a match to TRBD1. The sample was PBMCs. The chain's CDR3 is CASSRQGSTDTQYF. In DNA, the CDR3 is TGTGCCAGTAGTCGACAGGGTAGCACAGATACGCAGTATTTT.